This TCR beta chain originates from a study of early T cells in non-severe SARS-CoV-2 infection. TCRdb recomputed calls from the 5' RACE reads with MiXCR, one row per CDR3 protein. The data contain some 45,000 distinct CDR3 sequences, under 4.5% of them seen just once; the ten biggest clones take up about 3%. This clonotype came up many times. The source is an adult who was a healthcare worker with PCR-confirmed SARS-CoV-2 infection or an uninfected control (not recorded which). Sequenced sample: whole blood.

The CDR3 loop reads CSARSDREAYTF. The DNA of the CDR3 is TGCAGTGCGCGATCCGACAGGGAAGCATACACCTTC. This chain connects TRBV20-1 to TRBJ1-2, with 7 positions matching TRBD1. This CDR3 is built from 12 residues. Trimming took 6 bases from V and 11 from J; bases not matched to a gene: 12. Germline loops: CDR1 DFQATT, CDR2 SNEGSKA (reference sequence).